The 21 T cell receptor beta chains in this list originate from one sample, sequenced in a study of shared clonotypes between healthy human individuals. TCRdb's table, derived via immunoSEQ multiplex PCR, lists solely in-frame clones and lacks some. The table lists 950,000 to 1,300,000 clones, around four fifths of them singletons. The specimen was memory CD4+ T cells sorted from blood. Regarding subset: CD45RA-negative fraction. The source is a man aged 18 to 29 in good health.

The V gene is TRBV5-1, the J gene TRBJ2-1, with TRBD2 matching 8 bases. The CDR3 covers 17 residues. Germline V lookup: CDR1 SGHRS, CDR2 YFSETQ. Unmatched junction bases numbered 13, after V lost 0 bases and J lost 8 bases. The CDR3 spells CASSLGLASRGFYEQFF. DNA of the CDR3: TGCGCCAGCAGCTTGGGACTAGCGAGTCGGGGGTTCTATGAGCAGTTCTTC.

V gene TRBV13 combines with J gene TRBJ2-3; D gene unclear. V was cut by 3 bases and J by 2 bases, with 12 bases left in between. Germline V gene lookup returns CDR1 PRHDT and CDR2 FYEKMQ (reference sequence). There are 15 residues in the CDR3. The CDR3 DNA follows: TGTGCCAGCAGCTTCTCTACATCATCCACAGATACGCAGTATTTT. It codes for CASSFSTSSTDTQYF. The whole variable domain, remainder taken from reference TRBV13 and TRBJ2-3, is AAGVIQSPRHLIKEKRETATLKCYPIPRHDTVYWYQQGPGQDPQFLISFYEKMQSDKGSIPDRFSAQQFSDYHSELNMSSLELGDSALYFCASSFSTSSTDTQYFGPGTRLTVL.

The CDR3 reads CASSWGSEAFF. The DNA for the CDR3 is TGTGCCAGCAGCTGGGGGTCTGAAGCTTTCTTT. This chain connects TRBV5-6 to TRBJ1-1; D may be TRBD1 (5 bases). Germline CDR1 is SGHDT and CDR2 is YYEEEE. CDR3 length: 11 residues. Trimming took 3 bases from V and 6 from J, leaving 6 bases between them. The full variable domain, completed using reference TRBV5-6 and TRBJ1-1, is DAGVTQSPTHLIKTRGQQVTLRCSPKSGHDTVSWYQQALGQGPQFIFQYYEEEERQRGNFPDRFSGHQFPNYSSELNVNALLLGDSALYLCASSWGSEAFFGQGTRLTVV.

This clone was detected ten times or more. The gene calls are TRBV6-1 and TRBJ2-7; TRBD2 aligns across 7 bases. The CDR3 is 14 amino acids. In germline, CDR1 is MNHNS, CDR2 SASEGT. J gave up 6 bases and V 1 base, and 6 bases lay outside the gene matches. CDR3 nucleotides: TGTGCCAGCAGTGAAGGGACTAGTCGGCGCGAGCAGTACTTC. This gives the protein CASSEGTSRREQYF.

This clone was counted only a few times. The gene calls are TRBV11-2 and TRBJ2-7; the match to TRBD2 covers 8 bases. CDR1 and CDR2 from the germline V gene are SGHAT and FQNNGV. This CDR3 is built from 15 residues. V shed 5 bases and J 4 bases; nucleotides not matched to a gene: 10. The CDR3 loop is CASSPSSGSLYEQYF. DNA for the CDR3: TGTGCCAGCAGCCCCTCGAGCGGGAGCTTATACGAGCAGTACTTC.

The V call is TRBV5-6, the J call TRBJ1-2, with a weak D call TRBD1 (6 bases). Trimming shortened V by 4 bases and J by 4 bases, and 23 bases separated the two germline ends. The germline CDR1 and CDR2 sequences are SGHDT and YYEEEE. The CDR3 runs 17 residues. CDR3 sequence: CASSANRVDMGRYGYTF. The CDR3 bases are TGTGCCAGCAGCGCGAACAGGGTTGATATGGGTCGCTATGGCTACACCTTC.

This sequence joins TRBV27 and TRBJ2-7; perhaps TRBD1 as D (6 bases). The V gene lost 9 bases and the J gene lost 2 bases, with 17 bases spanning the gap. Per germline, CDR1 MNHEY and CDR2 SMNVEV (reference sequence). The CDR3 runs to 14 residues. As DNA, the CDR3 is TGTGCCAGTCTCACCAGGGGCAGGGCCTACGAGCAGTACTTC. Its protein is CASLTRGRAYEQYF.

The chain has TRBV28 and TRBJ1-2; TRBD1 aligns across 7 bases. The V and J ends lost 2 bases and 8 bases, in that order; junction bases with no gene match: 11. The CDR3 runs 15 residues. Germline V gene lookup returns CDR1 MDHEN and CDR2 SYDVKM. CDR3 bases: TGTGCCAGCAGTTTAGCTGCGACAGGGAGCGAGGGCTACACCTTC. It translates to CASSLAATGSEGYTF.

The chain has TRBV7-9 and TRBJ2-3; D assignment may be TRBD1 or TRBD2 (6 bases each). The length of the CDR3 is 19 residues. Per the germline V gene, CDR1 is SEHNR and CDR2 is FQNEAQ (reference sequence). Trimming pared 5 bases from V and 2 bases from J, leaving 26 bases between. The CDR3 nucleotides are TGTGCCAGCAGCCCCCGACCGCCAGGTGGGGGGCCTACCACAGATACGCAGTATTTT. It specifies CASSPRPPGGGPTTDTQYF.

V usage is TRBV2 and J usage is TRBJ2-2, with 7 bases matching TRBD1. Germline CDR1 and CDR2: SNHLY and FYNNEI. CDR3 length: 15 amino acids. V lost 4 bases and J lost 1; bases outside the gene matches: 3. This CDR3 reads CASSGQGMNTGELFF. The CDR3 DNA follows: TGTGCCAGCAGTGGACAGGGTATGAACACCGGGGAGCTGTTTTTT.

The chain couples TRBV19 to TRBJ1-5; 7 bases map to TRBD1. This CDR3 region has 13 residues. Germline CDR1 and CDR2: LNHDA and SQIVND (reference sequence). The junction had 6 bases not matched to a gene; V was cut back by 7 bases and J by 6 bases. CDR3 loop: CASNRGGAQPQHF. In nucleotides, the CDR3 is TGTGCCAGTAACAGGGGAGGGGCTCAGCCCCAGCATTTT. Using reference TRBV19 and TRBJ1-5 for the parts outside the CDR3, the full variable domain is DGGITQSPKYLFRKEGQNVTLSCEQNLNHDAMYWYRQDPGQGLRLIYYSQIVNDFQKGDIAEGYSVSREKKESFPLTVTSAQKNPTAFYLCASNRGGAQPQHFGDGTRLSIL.

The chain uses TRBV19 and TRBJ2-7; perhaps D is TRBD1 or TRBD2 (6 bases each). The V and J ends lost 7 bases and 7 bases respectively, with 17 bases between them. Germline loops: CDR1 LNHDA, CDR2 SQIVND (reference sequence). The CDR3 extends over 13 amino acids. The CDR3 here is CASKGGREVEQYF. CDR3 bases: TGTGCCAGTAAAGGGGGGCGCGAAGTAGAGCAGTACTTC.

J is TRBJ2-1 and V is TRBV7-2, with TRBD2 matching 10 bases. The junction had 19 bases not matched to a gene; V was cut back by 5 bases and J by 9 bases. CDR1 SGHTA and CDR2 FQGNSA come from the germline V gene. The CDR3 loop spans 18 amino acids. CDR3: CASSQAGSFLAGAGEQFF. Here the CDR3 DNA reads TGTGCCAGCAGCCAAGCCGGATCTTTCCTAGCGGGAGCAGGTGAGCAGTTCTTC.

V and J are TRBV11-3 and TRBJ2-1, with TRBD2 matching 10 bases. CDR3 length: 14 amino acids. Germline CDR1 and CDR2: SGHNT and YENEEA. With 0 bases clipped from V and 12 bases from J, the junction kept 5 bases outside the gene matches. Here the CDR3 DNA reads TGTGCCAGCAGCTTAGACTCTAGCGGGAGTCCGCAGTTCTTC. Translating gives CASSLDSSGSPQFF.

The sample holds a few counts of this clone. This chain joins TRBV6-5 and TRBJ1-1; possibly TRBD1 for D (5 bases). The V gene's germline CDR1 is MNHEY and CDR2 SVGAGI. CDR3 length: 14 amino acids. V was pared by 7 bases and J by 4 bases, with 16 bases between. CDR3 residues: CASNRDSLGTEAFF. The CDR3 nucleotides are TGTGCCAGCAACCGGGACTCCCTGGGCACTGAAGCTTTCTTT.

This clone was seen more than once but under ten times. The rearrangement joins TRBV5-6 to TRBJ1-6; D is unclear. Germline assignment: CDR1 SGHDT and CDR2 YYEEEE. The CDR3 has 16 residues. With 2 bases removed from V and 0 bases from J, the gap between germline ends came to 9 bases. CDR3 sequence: CASSFGASSYNSPLHF. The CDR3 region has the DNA TGTGCCAGCAGCTTTGGCGCGAGCTCCTATAATTCACCCCTCCACTTT. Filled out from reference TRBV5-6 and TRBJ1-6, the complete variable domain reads DAGVTQSPTHLIKTRGQQVTLRCSPKSGHDTVSWYQQALGQGPQFIFQYYEEEERQRGNFPDRFSGHQFPNYSSELNVNALLLGDSALYLCASSFGASSYNSPLHFGNGTRLTVT.

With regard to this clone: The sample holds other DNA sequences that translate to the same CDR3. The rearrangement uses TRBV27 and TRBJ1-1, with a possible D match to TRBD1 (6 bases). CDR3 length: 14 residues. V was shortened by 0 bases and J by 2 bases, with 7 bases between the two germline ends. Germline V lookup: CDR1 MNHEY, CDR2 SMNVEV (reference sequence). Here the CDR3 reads CASSLSGGNTEAFF. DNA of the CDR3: TGTGCCAGCAGTTTATCAGGGGGAAACACTGAAGCTTTCTTT.

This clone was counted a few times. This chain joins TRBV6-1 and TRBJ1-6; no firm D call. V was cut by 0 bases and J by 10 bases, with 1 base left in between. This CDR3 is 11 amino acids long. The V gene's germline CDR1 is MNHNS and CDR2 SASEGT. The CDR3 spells CASSEASPLHF. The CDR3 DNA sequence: TGTGCCAGCAGTGAAGCCTCACCCCTCCACTTT.

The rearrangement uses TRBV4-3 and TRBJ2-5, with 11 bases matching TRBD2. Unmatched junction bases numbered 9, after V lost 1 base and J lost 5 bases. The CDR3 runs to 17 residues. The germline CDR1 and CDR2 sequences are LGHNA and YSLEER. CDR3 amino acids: CASSQGGLAGGPETQYF. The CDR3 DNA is TGCGCCAGCAGCCAAGGGGGATTAGCGGGAGGGCCTGAGACCCAGTACTTC.

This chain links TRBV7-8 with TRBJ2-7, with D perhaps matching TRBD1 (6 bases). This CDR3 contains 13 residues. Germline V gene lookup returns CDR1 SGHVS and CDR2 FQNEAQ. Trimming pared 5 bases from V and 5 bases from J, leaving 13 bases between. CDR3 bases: TGTGCCAGCAGCCTTAGACAGGTACACGAGCAGTACTTC. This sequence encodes CASSLRQVHEQYF. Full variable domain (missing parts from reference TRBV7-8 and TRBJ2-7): GAGVSQSPRYKVAKRGQDVALRCDPISGHVSLFWYQQALGQGPEFLTYFQNEAQLDKSGLPSDRFFAERPEGSVSTLKIQRTQQEDSAVYLCASSLRQVHEQYFGPGTRLTVT.

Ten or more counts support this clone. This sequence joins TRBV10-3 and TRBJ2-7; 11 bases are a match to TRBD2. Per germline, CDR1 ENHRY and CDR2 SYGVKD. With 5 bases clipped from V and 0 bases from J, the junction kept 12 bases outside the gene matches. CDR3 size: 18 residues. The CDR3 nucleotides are TGTGCCATCAGTCGAACTTTAGGGACTAGCGGAAGCTCCTACGAGCAGTACTTC. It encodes CAISRTLGTSGSSYEQYF.